This TCR beta chain was identified in a study of blood T cell repertoires in COVID-19. Study summary: Acute and convalescent COVID-19 specimens originated in the United States, Italy and Spain.

Germline assignment: CDR1 SGHNT and CDR2 YYREEE (reference sequence). J gave up 7 bases and V 5 bases, and 10 bases lay outside the gene matches. The CDR3 extends over 15 amino acids. This clone occurred a few times. Individuals aged about 18 to 89 years were recruited from 24 US areas. In the authors' methods: By means of reference gene primer amplification, nucleated cell counts were estimated. Some clones are missing from TCRdb's copy, which holds only in-frame ones; the method was immunoSEQ multiplex PCR. The V and J calls and clone size are taken from that table; D and trimming were inferred from the DNA. The sample shows about 150,000 clones, around 86% of them seen only once.

The sequencing input was PBMCs or T cells enriched from blood (not recorded which). The rearrangement links TRBV5-4 to TRBJ1-4; 8 bases are shared with TRBD1. The TCR sequence derives from a middle-aged man who had recovered from COVID-19. Written as DNA, the CDR3 is TGTGCCAGCAGTTCTACAGGGGGTAGGGGTGAAAAACTGTTTTTT. Amino acid sequence: CASSSTGGRGEKLFF. Looking up the rest from reference TRBV5-4 and TRBJ1-4 gives the full variable domain: ETGVTQSPTHLIKTRGQQVTLRCSSQSGHNTVSWYQQALGQGPQFIFQYYREEENGRGNFPPRFSGLQFPNYSSELNVNALELDDSALYLCASSSTGGRGEKLFFGSGTQLSVL.